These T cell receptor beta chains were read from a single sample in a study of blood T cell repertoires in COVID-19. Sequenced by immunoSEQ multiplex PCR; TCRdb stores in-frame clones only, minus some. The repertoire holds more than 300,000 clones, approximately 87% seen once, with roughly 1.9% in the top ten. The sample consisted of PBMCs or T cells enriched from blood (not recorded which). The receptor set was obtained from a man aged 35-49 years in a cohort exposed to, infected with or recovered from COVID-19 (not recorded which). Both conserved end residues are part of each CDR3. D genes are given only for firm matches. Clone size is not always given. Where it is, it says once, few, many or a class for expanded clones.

TGTGCCATCAGCCCGACAGCACAAGAGACCCAGTACTTC	CAISPTAQETQYF	TRBJ2-5	-	TRBV10-3	13	-
TGTGCCAGCAGTTACCGGGGCGGGAGGGCCCCTGAGCAGTTCTTC	CASSYRGGRAPEQFF	TRBJ2-1	-	TRBV6-5	15	TRBD2
TGTGCCAGTAAGCTAGCGGGAGTGCACGGGGAGCTGTTTTTT	CASKLAGVHGELFF	TRBJ2-2	few	TRBV19	14	TRBD2
TGTGCCAGCAGCTTGGGGAGTAAAATAGATACGCAGTATTTT	CASSLGSKIDTQYF	TRBJ2-3	once	TRBV5-4	14	-
TGTGCCAGCAGACCGGGACAGGGGAATTCACCCCTCCACTTT	CASRPGQGNSPLHF	TRBJ1-6	-	TRBV6-5	14	TRBD1
TGTGCCAGCAGCCGTTATCCGACAGGTCCCATGAACACTGAAGCTTTCTTT	CASSRYPTGPMNTEAFF	TRBJ1-1	-	TRBV7-6	17	-
TGTGCCAGCAGTTCCCGGGGGTGGGGGGGGACGCCCCCCTACGAGCAGTACTTC	CASSSRGWGGTPPYEQYF	TRBJ2-7	few	TRBV28	18	TRBD2
TGTGCCAGCCGTCCCCAGGCCGGGGAGCTGTTTTTT	CASRPQAGELFF	TRBJ2-2	-	TRBV2	12	-
TGCGCCAGCAGCTTGGGACAGGGGGTCAGCAATCAGCCCCAGCATTTT	CASSLGQGVSNQPQHF	TRBJ1-5	-	TRBV5-1	16	TRBD1
TGTGCCAGCAGCATCAACCACATGGTTGCCAATGAGCAGTTCTTC	CASSINHMVANEQFF	TRBJ2-1	-	TRBV11-1	15	-
TGTGCCAGCAGCCAAGAATTGGGGCTAGCGGGAGTTGAGCAGTTCTTC	CASSQELGLAGVEQFF	TRBJ2-1	-	TRBV14	16	TRBD2
TGTGCCAGCCACAGGGAGAGTAATCAGCCCCAGCATTTT	CASHRESNQPQHF	TRBJ1-5	-	TRBV2	13	-
TGCGCCAGCAGCTTGAGCAGGGGGGAAGAAAAACTGTTTTTT	CASSLSRGEEKLFF	TRBJ1-4	-	TRBV5-1	14	TRBD1
TGTGCCTGGACTAGCGGGACGAGAGAGCAGTACTTC	CAWTSGTREQYF	TRBJ2-7	-	TRBV30	12	TRBD2
TGTGCCAGCAGTGCGCGGACAGGGTGGACAGATACGCAGTATTTT	CASSARTGWTDTQYF	TRBJ2-3	-	TRBV27	15	TRBD1
TGTGCCAGCAGCCCAGGACAGGGGAGCTCTGGAAACACCATATATTTT	CASSPGQGSSGNTIYF	TRBJ1-3	-	TRBV3-1/TRBV3-2	16	TRBD1
TGTGCCAGCAGCTCACGGACTCGTCTGGATACGCAGTATTTT	CASSSRTRLDTQYF	TRBJ2-3	-	TRBV14	14	-
TGTGCCAGCAGTGGTGGGCTGGGAAACACCATATATTTT	CASSGGLGNTIYF	TRBJ1-3	-	TRBV25-1	13	-
TGTGCCAGCAGCAAAGTGAGAGGGACAGGAGAAGAGACCCAGTACTTC	CASSKVRGTGEETQYF	TRBJ2-5	-	TRBV21-1	16	-
TGCGCCAGCAGTCCCGGGACAGCGAACACCGGGGAGCTGTTTTTT	CASSPGTANTGELFF	TRBJ2-2	-	TRBV10-1	15	TRBD1
TGCAGCGTTGATAGGGACACGGAGACCCAGTACTTC	CSVDRDTETQYF	TRBJ2-5	-	TRBV29-1	12	-
TGTGCCACTAGGAAGGGGGTTTACACTGAAGCTTTCTTT	CATRKGVYTEAFF	TRBJ1-1	-	TRBV19	13	-
TGTGCCAGCAGCCCGGGACAGGGACACACAGATACGCAGTATTTT	CASSPGQGHTDTQYF	TRBJ2-3	many	TRBV11-2	15	TRBD1
TGTGCCAGCAGTGGTGGGACTAGCTATGAATACAATGAGCAGTTCTTC	CASSGGTSYEYNEQFF	TRBJ2-1	-	TRBV6-1	16	TRBD2
TGTGCCAGCGCGGACAGGGGGCTCGAGCAGTACTTC	CASADRGLEQYF	TRBJ2-7	-	TRBV27	12	TRBD1
TGTGCCAGCAGCCACCCGGGACAGAGGGGTAGTGAAAAACTGTTTTTT	CASSHPGQRGSEKLFF	TRBJ1-4	-	TRBV16	16	TRBD1
TGTGCCAGCAGCCCCGGGACACAGACCTACGAGCAGTACTTC	CASSPGTQTYEQYF	TRBJ2-7	-	TRBV7-9	14	-
TGTGCCAGCAGTCCCCGGGTCGATGAGCAGTTCTTC	CASSPRVDEQFF	TRBJ2-1	-	TRBV27	12	-
TGTGCCAGCAGCTATACGGGGAAGAATGTGGGAACCGGGGAGCTGTTTTTT	CASSYTGKNVGTGELFF	TRBJ2-2	few	TRBV11-2	17	-
TGTGCCAGCAGCCCACCTCTAGCGTTCACCTACGAGCAGTACTTC	CASSPPLAFTYEQYF	TRBJ2-7	-	TRBV3-1/TRBV3-2	15	-
TGTGCCAGCAGCTTGGGGGGGAGTAGCGGGAGGGCCCCCGGCAATGAGCAGTTCTTC	CASSLGGSSGRAPGNEQFF	TRBJ2-1	-	TRBV5-4	19	TRBD2
TGTGCCAGCAGATTCGGACAGGGGAGCGACGAGCAGTACTTC	CASRFGQGSDEQYF	TRBJ2-7	-	TRBV6-5	14	TRBD1